A single T cell receptor beta chain is shown here with its context. Its antigen is currently unknown. This CDR3 is 14 amino acids long. V was clipped by 5 bases and J by 8 bases, with 16 bases between them. Germline V lookup: CDR1 DFQATT, CDR2 SNEGSKA (reference sequence). Per sample, extraction of total RNA gave at least 5.5 micrograms in every case. With a J-beta primer mix and a sample-barcoded 5' primer, a second PCR ran about 7 to 12 cycles. All cDNA molecules were each tagged by a template-switch adaptor with 12 random nucleotides. TCRdb itself ran the 5' RACE reads through MiXCR, one entry per CDR3 protein. The data contain about 2 million distinct CDR3 sequences, around 48% of them singletons. The sample originates from a study of blood T cells in healthy people across ages. Study findings and constraints: A roughly linear age-dependent decrease characterized TCR beta diversity per million T cells. The study lacked donor CMV status, which possibly confounded expanded clonotype changes.

The genes are TRBV20-1 and TRBJ1-6, with D unresolved. Source material: blood. The sequence derives from a woman aged 35 to 49 in good health. The CDR3 sequence is CSASDGRSYSPLHF. The CDR3 nucleotides are TGCAGTGCTTCTGACGGAAGGTCATATTCACCCCTCCACTTT.